This TCR beta chain was captured in a study of shared clonotypes between healthy human individuals. At the level of the study: CD4 naive cells filled three plates per donor, CD4 memory three, CD8 naive two and CD8 memory one. Study-wide points: The small donor group covered limited genetic and exposure diversity. Generation of non-shared clonotypes was less probable than generation of clonotypes shared by all four donors.

Here immunoSEQ multiplex PCR was the method, and the copy in TCRdb shows in-frame clones only, minus some. The table includes about 2 million clones, about 95% detected once. Details on this clone: No antigen is known for it. Distinct nucleotide sequences in the sample also encode this CDR3.

Trimming removed 2 bases from V and 1 base from J, with 10 bases in between. The germline CDR1 and CDR2 sequences are SGDLS and YYNGEE. This CDR3 region has 15 residues. Naive CD8 cells were CD45RO-negative, positively selected for CCR7, excluding terminally differentiated effector memory CD45RA+ cells. Recent vaccinations or acute infections were absent in the healthy HIV-negative adult donors. This TCR derives from a man aged 18 to 35 in good health. V and J are TRBV9 and TRBJ1-5; D not certain. Specimen: naive CD8+ T cells sorted from blood. The DNA for the CDR3 is TGTGCCAGCAGCGTGGACGGACTAAGCAATCAGCCCCAGCATTTT. Amino acids: CASSVDGLSNQPQHF.